The next 21 T cell receptor beta chains were all read from a single sample in a study of cytomegalovirus exposure and HLA in healthy donors. The PCR made use of 60 Vbeta and 13 Jbeta primers. Assay used: immunoSEQ multiplex PCR; TCRdb lists only in-frame clones, some missing. The sample has around 170,000 clones, 75% to 90% seen once. Specimen: PBMCs. The origin of the receptors is a man in his forties in good health and CMV-seropositive.

This chain links TRBV5-1 with TRBJ2-7; 7 bases fit TRBD1. CDR1 is SGHRS and CDR2 is YFSETQ in the germline V gene. V was clipped by 0 bases and J by 0 bases; unmatched bases: 9. There are 17 residues in the CDR3. CDR3: CASSLEGVRDSSYEQYF. CDR3 DNA: TGCGCCAGCAGCTTGGAGGGGGTCCGGGACAGCTCCTACGAGCAGTACTTC.

The V and J genes are TRBV27 and TRBJ1-2; D not certain. Germline CDR1 is MNHEY and CDR2 is SMNVEV (reference sequence). V shed 3 bases and J shed 3 bases, with 8 bases lying between them. The CDR3 runs 13 residues. The chain's CDR3 is CASSLVADYGYTF. The DNA for the CDR3 is TGTGCCAGCAGTTTGGTGGCAGACTATGGCTACACCTTC.

In this sample, this clone turned up a few times. CDR3 sequence (DNA): TGCGCCAGCAGCTCTGTGGGGGCGCCTAATGAAAAACTGTTTTTT. Translation gives CASSSVGAPNEKLFF. V is TRBV5-1 and J is TRBJ1-4; maybe TRBD1 (6 bases). V was pared by 3 bases and J by 3 bases, with 12 bases between. The germline V gene has CDR1 SGHRS and CDR2 YFSETQ. The CDR3 contains 15 residues. The entire variable domain, with the rest obtained from reference TRBV5-1 and TRBJ1-4, is as follows: KAGVTQTPRYLIKTRGQQVTLSCSPISGHRSVSWYQQTPGQGLQFLFEYFSETQRNKGNFPGRFSGRQFSNSRSEMNVSTLELGDSALYLCASSSVGAPNEKLFFGSGTQLSVL.

The CDR3 protein is CASSLVGQGYNSPLHF. The DNA of the CDR3 is TGCGCCAGCAGCTTGGTTGGACAAGGCTATAATTCACCCCTCCACTTT. The J gene is TRBJ1-6, the V gene TRBV5-1; D perhaps matches TRBD1 (5 bases). CDR1 is SGHRS and CDR2 is YFSETQ in the germline V gene. The CDR3 is 16 amino acids. V was shortened by 0 bases and J by 3 bases, with 10 bases between the two germline ends. The whole variable domain, filled in from reference TRBV5-1 and TRBJ1-6, reads KAGVTQTPRYLIKTRGQQVTLSCSPISGHRSVSWYQQTPGQGLQFLFEYFSETQRNKGNFPGRFSGRQFSNSRSEMNVSTLELGDSALYLCASSLVGQGYNSPLHFGNGTRLTVT.

V is TRBV7-8 and J is TRBJ2-3; 12 bases match TRBD2. The CDR3 totals 16 residues. Germline V gene lookup returns CDR1 SGHVS and CDR2 FQNEAQ. J lost 5 bases, V lost 5 bases, and 8 bases had no gene match. The CDR3 DNA sequence: TGTGCCAGCAGCGTTCCGGGACTAGCGGGTGTAGATACGCAGTATTTT. It yields the protein CASSVPGLAGVDTQYF.

CDR3 in amino acids: CASRRQGAVRELFF. CDR3 DNA: TGCGCCAGCAGACGACAGGGGGCTGTCCGGGAGCTGTTTTTT. The chain has TRBV23-1 and TRBJ2-2; 10 bases agree with TRBD1. TRBV23-1 has ORF status, its function being uncertain. The V and J ends lost 6 bases and 9 bases, in that order; junction bases with no gene match: 7. The CDR3 sequence is 14 residues long.

The rearrangement links TRBV7-6 to TRBJ1-5; 7 nucleotides match TRBD1. Germline V gene lookup returns CDR1 SGHVS and CDR2 FNYEAQ. After removal of 5 bases from V and 8 bases from J, the junction contained 15 bases not matched to a gene. The CDR3 contains 16 residues. CDR3 coding DNA: TGTGCCAGCAGCAACCACAGGGGATCGCCCCTGAAGCCCCAGCATTTT. Its translation: CASSNHRGSPLKPQHF.

In its sample, this clone was seen a few times. V usage is TRBV4-1 and J usage is TRBJ1-1, with TRBD1 as a possible D gene (5 bases). Germline CDR1 is MGHRA and CDR2 is YSYEKL. Trimming pared 0 bases from V and 5 bases from J, leaving 13 bases between. The CDR3 spans 15 residues. The CDR3 sequence: CASSQDRGVTTEAFF. The CDR3 DNA reads as TGCGCCAGCAGCCAAGATCGGGGGGTGACTACTGAAGCTTTCTTT.

The chain couples TRBV5-1 to TRBJ2-7, with a weak D call TRBD1 (6 bases). Germline V gene data show CDR1 as SGHRS and CDR2 as YFSETQ. Trimming removed 1 base from V and 2 bases from J, with 7 bases in between. The CDR3 is 13 residues long. The CDR3 loop is CASSLNRAYEQYF. CDR3 nucleotides: TGCGCCAGCAGCTTGAACAGGGCCTACGAGCAGTACTTC.

This sequence joins TRBV9 and TRBJ2-3; 9 positions agree with TRBD2. There are 16 residues in the CDR3. V lost 2 bases, J lost 7 bases, and 11 bases stayed unmatched. Germline loops: CDR1 SGDLS, CDR2 YYNGEE. The CDR3 DNA is TGTGCCAGCAGCGTGGAAGGCGGGGGGGCCGGAAATACGCAGTATTTT. Protein: CASSVEGGGAGNTQYF.

Here the CDR3 reads CASLPGNTGELFF. CDR3 nucleotide sequence: TGTGCCAGCCTCCCAGGGAACACCGGGGAGCTGTTTTTT. The chain is built from TRBV28 and TRBJ2-2, with D unresolved. Germline V CDR1 and CDR2: MDHEN, SYDVKM. This CDR3 spans 13 amino acids. V was clipped by 8 bases and J by 1 base, with 8 bases between them.

This chain joins TRBV18 and TRBJ2-3, with D possibly being TRBD2 (6 bases). The germline V gene encodes CDR1 KGHSH and CDR2 LQKENI. The CDR3 totals 18 residues. The ends were cut back, 3 bases at V and 6 bases at J, with 25 bases in the middle. For the CDR3, the DNA is TGTGCCAGCTCACCTCAGGCGGAAGATCCTTCGGGGAGGGATACGCAGTATTTT. Its translation is CASSPQAEDPSGRDTQYF.

V gene TRBV5-6 combines with J gene TRBJ2-1; 7 bases are shared with TRBD1. Germline trimming cut 0 bases from V and 8 bases from J; bases unmatched to any gene: 8. Germline V gene sequence: CDR1 SGHDT, CDR2 YYEEEE. This CDR3 region has 15 residues. The DNA for the CDR3 is TGTGCCAGCAGCTTGGGAGGGGGCGGCGCGGATGAGCAGTTCTTC. Protein: CASSLGGGGADEQFF.

A remark on this clone: At the DNA level, this CDR3 is encoded by other sequences in the same sample as well. The chain joins TRBV2 to TRBJ1-1, with D tentatively TRBD1 (6 bases). This CDR3 has 14 residues. The germline V gene has CDR1 SNHLY and CDR2 FYNNEI. Trimming shortened V by 2 bases and J by 0 bases, and 7 bases separated the two germline ends. CDR3 protein: CASSETGLNTEAFF. CDR3 DNA: TGTGCCAGCAGTGAAACAGGGCTGAACACTGAAGCTTTCTTT. The full variable domain, its missing parts supplied by reference TRBV2 and TRBJ1-1, is EPEVTQTPSHQVTQMGQEVILRCVPISNHLYFYWYRQILGQKVEFLVSFYNNEISEKSEIFDDQFSVERPDGSNFTLKIRSTKLEDSAMYFCASSETGLNTEAFFGQGTRLTVV.

The rearrangement uses TRBV6-5 and TRBJ2-1; a weak D match, TRBD2 (7 bases). The V and J ends lost 3 bases and 7 bases respectively, with 16 bases between them. In germline, CDR1 is MNHEY, CDR2 SVGAGI. The CDR3 length is 15 residues. CDR3 loop: CASSYGAGGPNEQFF. CDR3 DNA sequence: TGTGCCAGCAGTTATGGGGCCGGGGGGCCAAATGAGCAGTTCTTC.

The chain recombines TRBV5-4 with TRBJ2-7; D remains ambiguous. The germline V gene has CDR1 SGHNT and CDR2 YYREEE (reference sequence). The CDR3 covers 13 residues. V was trimmed by 6 bases and J by 4 bases, leaving 14 bases between them. CDR3 in amino acids: CASTIESGYEQYF. CDR3 DNA sequence: TGTGCCAGCACCATCGAATCCGGGTACGAGCAGTACTTC.

This clone was observed once. The rearrangement uses TRBV19 and TRBJ1-1, with D possibly TRBD1 on 6 matching bases. The germline V gene encodes CDR1 LNHDA and CDR2 SQIVND (reference sequence). The CDR3 length is 12 residues. V dropped 3 bases and J dropped 11 bases, with 13 bases sitting between them. The CDR3, as DNA: TGTGCCAGTAGTATGCCGGGGGGGGCTGCTTTCTTT. The encoded protein is CASSMPGGAAFF.

The chain employs TRBV9 and TRBJ1-6; 8 nucleotides align to TRBD1. The CDR3 runs 15 residues. The V gene's germline CDR1 is SGDLS and CDR2 YYNGEE. With V trimmed by 3 bases and J by 5 bases, 4 bases remained unmatched. The CDR3 DNA follows: TGTGCCAGCAGCGCCCTGACAGGGGATAATTCACCCCTCCACTTT. Translation gives CASSALTGDNSPLHF.

The genes are TRBV6-4 and TRBJ1-5; D may be TRBD1 (5 bases). CDR3 length equals 15 residues. Trimming pared 6 bases from V and 4 bases from J, leaving 16 bases between. Germline values: CDR1 MRHNA, CDR2 SNTAGT. The CDR3 loop reads CASSTQGDRNQPQHF. In nucleotides, the CDR3 is TGTGCCAGCAGCACCCAGGGTGATCGGAATCAGCCCCAGCATTTT.

V and J are TRBV27 and TRBJ2-3; a possible D gene is TRBD2 (6 bases). Germline lookup yields CDR1 MNHEY and CDR2 SMNVEV (reference sequence). The CDR3 contains 13 residues. V was clipped by 6 bases and J by 5 bases, with 12 bases between them. The CDR3 loop is CASRVLGGDTQYF. The CDR3, as DNA: TGTGCCAGCAGAGTTTTGGGGGGAGATACGCAGTATTTT.

The chain uses TRBV13 and TRBJ2-2, with TRBD2 matching over 9 bases. V dropped 5 bases and J dropped 1; count of bases not matched to a gene: 5. Germline V lookup: CDR1 PRHDT, CDR2 FYEKMQ (reference sequence). CDR3 size: 16 residues. This chain's CDR3 is CASSVSGGRNTGELFF. In DNA form, the CDR3 reads TGTGCCAGCAGCGTGAGCGGGGGGCGGAACACCGGGGAGCTGTTTTTT.